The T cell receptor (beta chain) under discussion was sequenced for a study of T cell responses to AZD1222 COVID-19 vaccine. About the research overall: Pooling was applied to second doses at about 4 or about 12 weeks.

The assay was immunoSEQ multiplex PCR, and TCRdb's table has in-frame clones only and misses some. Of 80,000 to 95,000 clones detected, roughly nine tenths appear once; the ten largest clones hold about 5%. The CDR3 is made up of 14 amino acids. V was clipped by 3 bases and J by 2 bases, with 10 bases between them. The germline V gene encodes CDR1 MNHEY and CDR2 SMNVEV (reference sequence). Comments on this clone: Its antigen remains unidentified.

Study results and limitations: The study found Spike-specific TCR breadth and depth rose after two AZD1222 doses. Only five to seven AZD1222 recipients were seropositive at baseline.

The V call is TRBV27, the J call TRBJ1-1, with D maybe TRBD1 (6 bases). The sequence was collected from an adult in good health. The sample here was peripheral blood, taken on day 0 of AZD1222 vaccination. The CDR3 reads CASSLFRGNTEAFF. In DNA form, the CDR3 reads TGTGCCAGCAGTTTGTTCAGGGGAAACACTGAAGCTTTCTTT.